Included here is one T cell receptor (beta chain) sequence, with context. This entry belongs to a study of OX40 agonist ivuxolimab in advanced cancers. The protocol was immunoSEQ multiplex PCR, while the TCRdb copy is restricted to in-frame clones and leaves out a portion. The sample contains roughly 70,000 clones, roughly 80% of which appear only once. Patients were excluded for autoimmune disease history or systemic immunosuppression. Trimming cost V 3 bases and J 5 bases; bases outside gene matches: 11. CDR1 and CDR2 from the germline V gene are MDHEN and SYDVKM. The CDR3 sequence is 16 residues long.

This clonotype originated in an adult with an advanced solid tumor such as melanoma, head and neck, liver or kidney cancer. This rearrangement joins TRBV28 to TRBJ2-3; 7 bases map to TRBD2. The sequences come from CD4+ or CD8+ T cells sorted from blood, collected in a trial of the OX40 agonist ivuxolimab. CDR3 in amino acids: CASSFGGRGGRDTQYF. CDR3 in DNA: TGTGCCAGCAGTTTTGGTGGTCGGGGAGGGCGAGATACGCAGTATTTT.